These 30 T cell receptor beta chains were all obtained from the same sample, sequenced in a study of cytomegalovirus exposure and HLA in healthy donors (dated by TCRdb to 2017 to 2019). The library came from the immunoSEQ multiplex PCR assay. A mixture of 60 forward primers for TCR Vbeta segments and 13 reverse primers for TCR Jbeta segments was used in the multiplex PCR. The table was pulled from immuneACCESS by TCRdb, which kept in-frame rearrangements only. Such tables lose some clones; where checked, under half of the loss comes from unresolved V genes, and the rest has no known cause. This sample holds roughly 120,000 clones; approximately 71% were observed only once. The biggest ten clones account for roughly 5.9% of the sample. The sample was PBMCs. These receptors originate from a woman aged 70-85 years in good health and CMV-seropositive.

The CDR3 DNA reads TGTGCCAGCAGGGGGGCGGGGGGATACAATGAGCAGTTCTTC. This translates into CASRGAGGYNEQFF. The rearrangement uses TRBV2 and TRBJ2-1; 8 nucleotides line up with TRBD2. This CDR3 is 14 amino acids long. After removal of 6 bases from V and 4 bases from J, the junction contained 5 bases not matched to a gene. Germline loops: CDR1 SNHLY, CDR2 FYNNEI. Complete variable domain (other parts from reference TRBV2 and TRBJ2-1): EPEVTQTPSHQVTQMGQEVILRCVPISNHLYFYWYRQILGQKVEFLVSFYNNEISEKSEIFDDQFSVERPDGSNFTLKIRSTKLEDSAMYFCASRGAGGYNEQFFGPGTRLTVL.

The gene calls are TRBV6-1 and TRBJ2-1; D gene unclear. CDR1 is MNHNS, CDR2 SASEGT, per germline. V was trimmed by 7 bases and J by 6 bases, leaving 16 bases between them. The CDR3 runs 14 residues. The CDR3 bases are TGTGCCAGCACGAGGATACAAAGCCGCAATGAGCAGTTCTTC. Translating gives CASTRIQSRNEQFF.

This clone has just one count. V is TRBV4-2 and J is TRBJ2-4, with 10 bases aligning to TRBD1. Germline V gene sequence: CDR1 LGHNA, CDR2 YNFKEQ. The CDR3 length is 16 residues. The junction had 10 bases not matched to a gene; V was cut back by 4 bases and J by 7 bases. The CDR3: CASSRRDRGGRNIQYF. The CDR3 DNA reads as TGTGCCAGCAGCCGAAGGGACAGGGGAGGAAGGAACATTCAGTACTTC.

This clone was seen a handful of times. The gene calls are TRBV6-5 and TRBJ1-6; D unclear. V lost 7 bases and J 9 bases, leaving 19 bases between the germline ends. CDR1 and CDR2 from the germline V gene are MNHEY and SVGAGI. The CDR3 extends over 15 amino acids. CDR3 loop: CASTKGRQVVSPLHF. The CDR3 DNA is TGTGCCAGCACCAAAGGGAGGCAGGTGGTTTCACCCCTCCACTTT.

V gene TRBV30 combines with J gene TRBJ1-2, with D possibly matching TRBD1 (6 bases). V shed 0 bases and J shed 4 bases, with 9 bases lying between them. CDR3 length: 13 residues. CDR1 is GTSNPN and CDR2 is SVGIG in the germline V gene (reference sequence). The CDR3 region is CAWSVRGGYGYTF. DNA for the CDR3: TGTGCCTGGAGTGTCAGGGGCGGCTATGGCTACACCTTC.

This clone was found once. The chain links TRBV9 to TRBJ1-2; no definite D call. The V end lost 1 base, the J end lost 2 bases, and 9 bases lay between the germline ends. The CDR3 extends over 14 amino acids. Germline lookup yields CDR1 SGDLS and CDR2 YYNGEE. The CDR3: CASSVLPGNYGYTF. CDR3 nucleotides: TGTGCCAGCAGCGTACTACCGGGAAACTATGGCTACACCTTC.

The CDR3 protein is CASSPISDRGSNQPQHF. The CDR3 DNA follows: TGTGCCAGCTCACCGATATCTGACAGGGGTAGCAATCAGCCCCAGCATTTT. The chain employs TRBV18 and TRBJ1-5, with 8 bases fitting TRBD1. The length of the CDR3 is 17 residues. The J segment lost 0 bases and the V segment lost 3 bases, leaving 7 bases of the junction unmatched. Germline CDR1 and CDR2: KGHSH and LQKENI.

The rearrangement joins TRBV6-6 to TRBJ2-7; the match to TRBD2 covers 10 bases. Germline trimming cut 8 bases from V and 6 bases from J; bases unmatched to any gene: 7. Germline V gene lookup returns CDR1 MNHNY and CDR2 SVGAGI (reference sequence). The CDR3 consists of 13 residues. The CDR3: CASRLAGALEQYF. The CDR3 DNA is TGTGCCAGCCGGCTAGCGGGGGCGCTCGAGCAGTACTTC.

The gene calls are TRBV13 and TRBJ2-4; D is undetermined. The CDR3 loop spans 15 amino acids. The V and J ends lost 5 bases and 0 bases respectively, with 11 bases between them. Germline assignment: CDR1 PRHDT and CDR2 FYEKMQ (reference sequence). The CDR3 DNA follows: TGTGCCAGCAGCCAATCGGAGTTAGCCAAAAACATTCAGTACTTC. It encodes CASSQSELAKNIQYF.

The chain joins TRBV29-1 to TRBJ2-7; D is possibly TRBD1 (6 bases). Germline loops: CDR1 SQVTM, CDR2 ANQGSEA. CDR3 length: 10 residues. The V end was cut by 4 bases, the J end by 7 bases, with 8 bases between. The CDR3: CSVGQAEQYF. DNA for the CDR3: TGCAGCGTTGGACAGGCAGAGCAGTACTTC.

V is TRBV11-2 and J is TRBJ1-5; 8 bases map to TRBD1. V shed 4 bases and J 7 bases; nucleotides not matched to a gene: 6. CDR1 SGHAT and CDR2 FQNNGV come from the germline V gene. This CDR3 has 14 residues. The CDR3 region has the DNA TGTGCCAGCAGCTCAGGACAGGGTGGGCAGCCCCAGCATTTT. Its protein is CASSSGQGGQPQHF.

This chain links TRBV9 with TRBJ2-3; 8 bases line up with TRBD2. The germline gives CDR1 SGDLS, CDR2 YYNGEE. This CDR3 comprises 15 residues. Trimming took 0 bases from V and 1 from J; bases not matched to a gene: 1. In DNA, the CDR3 is TGTGCCAGCAGCGTAGGGGGACTAGGCACAGATACGCAGTATTTT. It codes for CASSVGGLGTDTQYF. The variable domain in full, completed from reference TRBV9 and TRBJ2-3, reads DSGVTQTPKHLITATGQRVTLRCSPRSGDLSVYWYQQSLDQGLQFLIQYYNGEERAKGNILERFSAQQFPDLHSELNLSSLELGDSALYFCASSVGGLGTDTQYFGPGTRLTVL.

V gene TRBV30 combines with J gene TRBJ1-6, with 7 bases aligning to TRBD1. The CDR3 is made up of 16 amino acids. V lost 4 bases, J lost 0 bases, and 6 bases stayed unmatched. Germline CDR1 and CDR2: GTSNPN and SVGIG (reference sequence). This CDR3 is CAWTTGASSYNSPLHF. DNA of the CDR3: TGTGCCTGGACTACAGGGGCGAGCTCCTATAATTCACCCCTCCACTTT. The full variable domain, its missing parts supplied by reference TRBV30 and TRBJ1-6, is SQTIHQWPATLVQPVGSPLSLECTVEGTSNPNLYWYRQAAGRGLQLLFYSVGIGQISSEVPQNLSASRPQDRQFILSSKKLLLSDSGFYLCAWTTGASSYNSPLHFGNGTRLTVT.

V and J are TRBV29-1 and TRBJ1-2; a possible D gene is TRBD1 (5 bases). Germline V CDR1 and CDR2: SQVTM, ANQGSEA. The V end lost 4 bases, the J end lost 0 bases, and 24 bases lay between the germline ends. The CDR3 runs 18 residues. CDR3 bases: TGCAGCGTTGTTGGGACCGCTCATACCGGGACTCCTAACTATGGCTACACCTTC. Residues: CSVVGTAHTGTPNYGYTF.

This rearrangement joins TRBV2 to TRBJ2-7; 8 bases fit TRBD1. This CDR3 spans 14 amino acids. Germline V gives CDR1 SNHLY, CDR2 FYNNEI. V shed 7 bases and J 3 bases; nucleotides not matched to a gene: 8. This chain's CDR3 is CASNGGQEGYEQYF. The CDR3 DNA reads as TGTGCCAGCAACGGGGGACAGGAGGGCTACGAGCAGTACTTC.

The V gene is TRBV5-6, the J gene TRBJ1-2, with 7 bases matching TRBD1. After removal of 2 bases from V and 8 bases from J, the junction contained 3 bases not matched to a gene. The V gene's germline CDR1 is SGHDT and CDR2 YYEEEE. The CDR3 is 12 amino acids. CDR3 in amino acids: CASSFDREGYTF. The CDR3 DNA sequence: TGTGCCAGCAGCTTCGACAGGGAGGGCTACACCTTC.

V gene TRBV30 combines with J gene TRBJ1-4; D is ambiguous. Germline V gene sequence: CDR1 GTSNPN, CDR2 SVGIG (reference sequence). V was shortened by 2 bases and J by 2 bases, with 12 bases between the two germline ends. The CDR3 is 15 amino acids. In DNA, the CDR3 is TGTGCCTGGAGTCCCCGCGGGCTTACTAATGAAAAACTGTTTTTT. It codes for CAWSPRGLTNEKLFF.

This rearrangement joins TRBV6-4 to TRBJ1-1; maybe TRBD1 (6 bases). The length of the CDR3 is 13 residues. V dropped 4 bases and J dropped 3 bases, with 9 bases sitting between them. CDR1 MRHNA and CDR2 SNTAGT come from the germline V gene. In DNA, the CDR3 is TGTGCCAGCAGTGCAACAGGGCACACTGAAGCTTTCTTT. Translation: CASSATGHTEAFF.

DNA for the CDR3: TGTGCCAGCAGTTACGGCAGGGGGCGCGCTCAGCCCCAGCATTTT. Protein: CASSYGRGRAQPQHF. The chain recombines TRBV6-5 with TRBJ1-5; 8 nucleotides align to TRBD1. The V and J ends lost 2 bases and 6 bases, in that order; junction bases with no gene match: 6. Germline CDR1 and CDR2: MNHEY and SVGAGI. This CDR3 contains 15 residues.

The chain joins TRBV2 to TRBJ2-7; no clear D gene. CDR1 SNHLY and CDR2 FYNNEI come from the germline V gene. The CDR3 loop spans 11 amino acids. V was cut by 0 bases and J by 6 bases, with 3 bases left in between. The CDR3, as DNA: TGTGCCAGCAGTGAAGCTCGCGAGCAGTACTTC. Translated, it gives CASSEAREQYF.

This chain joins TRBV30 and TRBJ1-6; D remains ambiguous. Germline loops: CDR1 GTSNPN, CDR2 SVGIG (reference sequence). Deletions cut 3 bases from V and 9 bases from J, with 18 bases between. The CDR3 has 15 amino acids. The CDR3 spells CAWSPQLNMGSPLHF. CDR3 nucleotide sequence: TGTGCCTGGAGCCCCCAACTAAACATGGGTTCACCCCTCCACTTT.

CDR3 protein: CASSYPDRTEAFF. In nucleotides, the CDR3 is TGTGCCAGCAGTTACCCAGACAGGACTGAAGCTTTCTTT. The rearrangement links TRBV6-5 to TRBJ1-1; D is perhaps TRBD1 (6 bases). The germline CDR1 and CDR2 sequences are MNHEY and SVGAGI. Trimming stripped 2 bases from V and 5 bases from J, with 9 bases between. The CDR3 covers 13 residues.

The chain links TRBV5-4 to TRBJ1-1, with D tentatively TRBD1 (5 bases). The CDR3 loop spans 14 amino acids. Between the trimmed V and J ends, which lost 4 bases and 5 bases, there was a span of 15 bases. Germline V CDR1 and CDR2: SGHNT, YYREEE (reference sequence). The CDR3, as DNA: TGTGCCAGCAGCCCCGGGGGGGGAGAGACTGAAGCTTTCTTT. Amino acids: CASSPGGGETEAFF. Drawing the rest from reference TRBV5-4 and TRBJ1-1, the complete variable domain is ETGVTQSPTHLIKTRGQQVTLRCSSQSGHNTVSWYQQALGQGPQFIFQYYREEENGRGNFPPRFSGLQFPNYSSELNVNALELDDSALYLCASSPGGGETEAFFGQGTRLTVV.

This clone was seen only once. The chain is built from TRBV7-2 and TRBJ2-5; 13 positions agree with TRBD2. The CDR3 totals 16 residues. Trimming at V came to 5 bases and at J to 5 bases, leaving 8 bases not matched to a gene. In germline, CDR1 is SGHTA, CDR2 FQGNSA. The CDR3 is CASSTRLAGGWETQYF. The CDR3 nucleotides are TGTGCCAGCAGCACAAGACTAGCGGGGGGATGGGAGACCCAGTACTTC.

The V gene is TRBV2, the J gene TRBJ2-1, with TRBD1 identical over 8 bases. CDR3 length: 16 residues. The germline gives CDR1 SNHLY, CDR2 FYNNEI. V shed 6 bases, J shed 7 bases, and the junction held 14 bases outside the gene matches. The CDR3 nucleotides are TGTGCCAGCAGGGGAACAGCCAGGGGGCGCTTAAATGAGCAGTTCTTC. Translating gives CASRGTARGRLNEQFF.

The chain links TRBV6-1 to TRBJ2-1, with D possibly TRBD2 on 5 matching bases. Germline V lookup: CDR1 MNHNS, CDR2 SASEGT. V was shortened by 5 bases and J by 7 bases, with 12 bases between the two germline ends. This CDR3 region has 13 residues. CDR3 residues: CASSQSGSNEQFF. The CDR3 DNA reads TGTGCCAGCAGTCAGAGCGGTTCTAATGAGCAGTTCTTC.

The chain has TRBV10-1 and TRBJ2-7, with a weak D call TRBD1 (6 bases). Germline assignment: CDR1 WNHNN and CDR2 SYGVQD (reference sequence). The germline V and J ends were trimmed by 2 bases and 3 bases, with 14 bases remaining between them. This CDR3 contains 15 residues. The CDR3 DNA reads TGCGCCAGCAGTGAGAGGACAGACCCACTCTACGAGCAGTACTTC. Its translation is CASSERTDPLYEQYF.

The CDR3 region is CASSLRPHIDTQYF. The CDR3, as DNA: TGTGCCAGCAGCTTAAGGCCCCACATCGATACGCAGTATTTT. The rearrangement joins TRBV7-3 to TRBJ2-3, with D hard to call. This CDR3 has 14 amino acids. The germline CDR1 and CDR2 sequences are SGHTA and FQGTGA. Trimming removed 1 base from V and 6 bases from J, with 11 bases in between.

The table lists this clone with a few counts. This chain joins TRBV5-1 and TRBJ1-6, with D possibly matching TRBD1 (5 bases). V lost 1 base to trimming and J lost 0 bases, with 5 bases between them. This CDR3 has 15 amino acids. The V gene's germline CDR1 is SGHRS and CDR2 YFSETQ. Here the CDR3 reads CASSLQGSYNSPLHF. The CDR3, as DNA: TGCGCCAGCAGCTTGCAGGGCTCCTATAATTCACCCCTCCACTTT.

The chain recombines TRBV20-1 with TRBJ2-1; TRBD2 agrees at 10 bases. The V gene's germline CDR1 is DFQATT and CDR2 SNEGSKA (reference sequence). This CDR3 comprises 11 residues. V trimming: 6 bases; J trimming: 9 bases; junction bases outside the gene matches: 2. This CDR3 is CSALAGAEQFF. For the CDR3, the DNA is TGCAGTGCGCTAGCGGGGGCTGAGCAGTTCTTC.